These T cell receptor beta chains were read from a single sample in a study of shared clonotypes between healthy human individuals. Generated by immunoSEQ multiplex PCR, the TCRdb table keeps only in-frame clones and is missing some. The top ten clones hold around 0.35% of a sample with approximately 2,000,000 clones, about nine tenths of them seen once. The specimen sequenced was naive CD4+ T cells from PBMCs. These receptors came from a man aged 18 to 29 in good health. Some clones in this sample may be carry-over from other donors' samples. Each CDR3 is given with its conserved first and last residue. Fields, in order: V gene, clone size, D gene, J gene, CDR3 DNA, CDR3 protein. The D gene is left open where the match is weak. The size entry is marked missing in some rows and otherwise reads once, few, many or a size class.

v_gene: TRBV18
abundance: .
d_gene: TRBD1
j_gene: TRBJ1-5
CDR3nt: TGTGCCAGCTCACGACAGGGGGTAAGGCAGCCCCAGCATTTT
CDR3aa: CASSRQGVRQPQHF

v_gene: TRBV4-3
abundance: .
d_gene: .
j_gene: TRBJ1-1
CDR3nt: TGCGCCAGCAGCCAAGATATGAGGGGCACTGAAGCTTTCTTT
CDR3aa: CASSQDMRGTEAFF

v_gene: TRBV6-5
abundance: .
d_gene: .
j_gene: TRBJ2-5
CDR3nt: TGTGCCAGCAGTTACTCAGACCAGGGGTATCGGGAGACCCAGTACTTC
CDR3aa: CASSYSDQGYRETQYF

v_gene: TRBV27
abundance: once
d_gene: .
j_gene: TRBJ1-2
CDR3nt: TGTGCCAGCAGTTTATCGCAATTGGGTGGCTACACCTTC
CDR3aa: CASSLSQLGGYTF

v_gene: TRBV5-1
abundance: .
d_gene: .
j_gene: TRBJ2-2
CDR3nt: TGCGCCAGCGGAGGGACCTCGAACACCGGGGAGCTGTTTTTT
CDR3aa: CASGGTSNTGELFF

v_gene: TRBV7-2
abundance: once
d_gene: .
j_gene: TRBJ2-3
CDR3nt: TGTGCCAGCAGCTTAGTCTCTGGGCCTAGATATACGCAGTATTTT
CDR3aa: CASSLVSGPRYTQYF

v_gene: TRBV5-1
abundance: .
d_gene: TRBD2
j_gene: TRBJ2-2
CDR3nt: TGCGCCAGCAGCATCGGACTAGCGGGACTCGCCGGGGAGCTGTTTTTT
CDR3aa: CASSIGLAGLAGELFF

v_gene: TRBV5-4
abundance: .
d_gene: .
j_gene: TRBJ2-5
CDR3nt: TGTGCCAGCAGCTTGTCCGGCAGCCAAGAGACCCAGTACTTC
CDR3aa: CASSLSGSQETQYF

v_gene: TRBV5-1
abundance: few
d_gene: .
j_gene: TRBJ2-7
CDR3nt: TGCGCCAGCAGCCCCGGACAGCCCTACGAGCAGTACTTC
CDR3aa: CASSPGQPYEQYF

v_gene: TRBV10-3
abundance: .
d_gene: .
j_gene: TRBJ2-2
CDR3nt: TGTGCCATCAGTGAGTATGTGGCGGGACCGAACACCGGGGAGCTGTTTTTT
CDR3aa: CAISEYVAGPNTGELFF

v_gene: TRBV28
abundance: once
d_gene: .
j_gene: TRBJ2-4
CDR3nt: TGTGCCAGCAGTTTAGTCGGCAGCTGGAGGGCCAAAAACATTCAGTACTTC
CDR3aa: CASSLVGSWRAKNIQYF

v_gene: TRBV5-1
abundance: .
d_gene: TRBD1
j_gene: TRBJ2-7
CDR3nt: TGCGCCAGCAGCTTGGGACAGGGGACGGACGAGCAGTACTTC
CDR3aa: CASSLGQGTDEQYF

v_gene: TRBV27
abundance: .
d_gene: .
j_gene: TRBJ1-1
CDR3nt: TGTGCCAGCAGTTCCCTCATGGGGACCACTGAAGCTTTCTTT
CDR3aa: CASSSLMGTTEAFF

v_gene: TRBV21-1
abundance: .
d_gene: .
j_gene: TRBJ1-3
CDR3nt: TGTGCCAGCAGCGACGGGGACAGGGGAACTTTCTCTGGAAACACCATATATTTT
CDR3aa: CASSDGDRGTFSGNTIYF

v_gene: TRBV6-5
abundance: .
d_gene: .
j_gene: TRBJ2-1
CDR3nt: TGTGCCAGCAGTTACCGGAATCAGGAGCATGAGCAGTTCTTC
CDR3aa: CASSYRNQEHEQFF

v_gene: TRBV7-9
abundance: once
d_gene: TRBD1
j_gene: TRBJ2-7
CDR3nt: TGTGCCAGCAGCTTAAAGGGGACAGGGGGCTCCTACGAGCAGTACTTC
CDR3aa: CASSLKGTGGSYEQYF

v_gene: TRBV6-1
abundance: .
d_gene: .
j_gene: TRBJ2-1
CDR3nt: TGTGCCACCCAGAGGACAGGAGGGGGCAATGAGCAGTTCTTC
CDR3aa: CATQRTGGGNEQFF

v_gene: TRBV6-1
abundance: once
d_gene: .
j_gene: TRBJ2-7
CDR3nt: TGTGCCAGCAGTGATTACACCCGACAGAAAAGCTCCTACGAGCAGTACTTC
CDR3aa: CASSDYTRQKSSYEQYF

v_gene: TRBV7-9
abundance: few
d_gene: .
j_gene: TRBJ1-1
CDR3nt: TGTGCCAGCAGCCCGGACTTAATGAACACTGAAGCTTTCTTT
CDR3aa: CASSPDLMNTEAFF

v_gene: TRBV11-1
abundance: .
d_gene: .
j_gene: TRBJ2-5
CDR3nt: TGTGCCAGCAGCTCACAGGGCCGGGAGACCCAGTACTTC
CDR3aa: CASSSQGRETQYF

v_gene: TRBV7-9
abundance: .
d_gene: .
j_gene: TRBJ2-7
CDR3nt: TGTGCCAGCAGCGCGGCTGCCTTGGAGCAGTACTTC
CDR3aa: CASSAAALEQYF

v_gene: TRBV28
abundance: .
d_gene: TRBD1
j_gene: TRBJ2-7
CDR3nt: TGTGCCAGCAGTTCCTTACCGGGACAGGGGGTCTACGAGCAGTACTTC
CDR3aa: CASSSLPGQGVYEQYF

v_gene: TRBV4-2
abundance: .
d_gene: .
j_gene: TRBJ1-2
CDR3nt: TGTGCCAGCAGCCAAGATATAGGACAGACAGCTAACTATGGCTACACCTTC
CDR3aa: CASSQDIGQTANYGYTF

v_gene: TRBV7-8
abundance: .
d_gene: .
j_gene: TRBJ2-7
CDR3nt: TGTGCCAGCAGCGGAACGGGATTAAAGGGATACGAGCAGTACTTC
CDR3aa: CASSGTGLKGYEQYF

v_gene: TRBV6-1
abundance: .
d_gene: TRBD1
j_gene: TRBJ1-2
CDR3nt: TGTGCCAGCACCCTACAGGGGGGCTATGGCTACACCTTC
CDR3aa: CASTLQGGYGYTF

v_gene: TRBV2
abundance: .
d_gene: .
j_gene: TRBJ2-3
CDR3nt: TGTGCCAGCAACCGCCGGGAGTCAGATACGCAGTATTTT
CDR3aa: CASNRRESDTQYF

v_gene: TRBV18
abundance: .
d_gene: TRBD1
j_gene: TRBJ1-2
CDR3nt: TGTGCCAGCTCACCCTTACAGGGGGAAGGCTACACCTTC
CDR3aa: CASSPLQGEGYTF

v_gene: TRBV2
abundance: .
d_gene: .
j_gene: TRBJ1-2
CDR3nt: TGTGCCAGCAGTCCGACAGCAGCTAACTATGGCTACACCTTC
CDR3aa: CASSPTAANYGYTF

v_gene: TRBV1
abundance: .
d_gene: .
j_gene: TRBJ2-3
CDR3nt: TGCACCAGCAGCCATGCGGAGGGGGACCCCACAGATACGCAGTATTTT
CDR3aa: CTSSHAEGDPTDTQYF

v_gene: TRBV7-9
abundance: .
d_gene: .
j_gene: TRBJ1-1
CDR3nt: TGTGCCAGCAGCTTAGCGGGGAACACTGAAGCTTTCTTT
CDR3aa: CASSLAGNTEAFF

v_gene: TRBV28
abundance: .
d_gene: .
j_gene: TRBJ1-3
CDR3nt: TGTGCCAGCAGTTTTACGCCCACTGGAAACACCATATATTTT
CDR3aa: CASSFTPTGNTIYF

v_gene: TRBV10-3
abundance: .
d_gene: .
j_gene: TRBJ2-3
CDR3nt: TGTGCCATCAGTGGCCAGAGCACAGATACGCAGTATTTT
CDR3aa: CAISGQSTDTQYF

v_gene: TRBV11-2
abundance: .
d_gene: TRBD1
j_gene: TRBJ2-1
CDR3nt: TGTGCCAGCAGCTTAGTGCGACAGGGAAACAATGAGCAGTTCTTC
CDR3aa: CASSLVRQGNNEQFF

v_gene: TRBV15
abundance: .
d_gene: TRBD1
j_gene: TRBJ2-3
CDR3nt: TGTGCCACCAGCAGGACAGGGGACCCTGGAAATACGCAGTATTTT
CDR3aa: CATSRTGDPGNTQYF

v_gene: TRBV4-1
abundance: .
d_gene: TRBD1
j_gene: TRBJ2-1
CDR3nt: TGCGCCAGCAGCCAAGATTACAGGACAGGGAGTTACAATGAGCAGTTCTTC
CDR3aa: CASSQDYRTGSYNEQFF

v_gene: TRBV25-1
abundance: .
d_gene: TRBD1
j_gene: TRBJ1-4
CDR3nt: TGTGCCAGCAGTGAGTGGGGGACAGGGGCGGCTAATGAAAAACTGTTTTTT
CDR3aa: CASSEWGTGAANEKLFF

v_gene: TRBV5-1
abundance: .
d_gene: TRBD2
j_gene: TRBJ2-3
CDR3nt: TGCGCCAGCAGCTCCCTTAGCGGGACCTCGCACACGCAGTATTTT
CDR3aa: CASSSLSGTSHTQYF